The 21 T cell receptor beta chains in this list originate from one sample, sequenced in a study of control samples from healthy donors and cancer patients. Only in-frame clones appear in the TCRdb table, and some are missing; sequencing was by immunoSEQ multiplex PCR. The sample holds around 100,000 clones, 80% to 95% seen once. The specimen was blood. The receptors derive from a human donor in good health. The donor label of this sample is uncertain.

CDR3 region: CATSDHRSYGYTF. The CDR3 DNA sequence: TGTGCCACCAGTGACCACAGAAGTTATGGCTACACCTTC. This chain joins TRBV24-1 and TRBJ1-2, with D unclear. CDR3 size: 13 residues. The ends were cut back, 4 bases at V and 5 bases at J, with 10 bases in the middle. The germline V gene encodes CDR1 KGHDR and CDR2 SFDVKD.

The chain is built from TRBV28 and TRBJ1-2, with 10 bases aligning to TRBD1. The length of the CDR3 is 16 residues. Germline V CDR1 and CDR2: MDHEN, SYDVKM. J was trimmed by 6 bases and V by 6 bases; bases with no gene match: 13. Here the CDR3 reads CASSDAGTGVFNGYTF. The CDR3 DNA follows: TGTGCCAGCAGCGACGCCGGGACAGGGGTATTTAATGGCTACACCTTC.

The V and J genes are TRBV5-4 and TRBJ1-2, with TRBD1 identical over 10 bases. This CDR3 is 15 amino acids long. Trimming removed 0 bases from V and 6 bases from J; junction bases left unmatched: 5. Germline CDR1 reads SGHNT; CDR2 reads YYREEE (reference sequence). This chain's CDR3 is CASSLGTGTGDGYTF. CDR3 DNA: TGTGCCAGCAGCTTGGGTACCGGGACAGGGGATGGCTACACCTTC.

This chain connects TRBV3-1 (or the pseudogene TRBV3-2) to TRBJ1-4, with 10 bases lining up with TRBD1. V lost 5 bases to trimming and J lost 7 bases; unmatched junction nucleotides: 10. The CDR3 extends over 16 amino acids. Germline CDR1 is LGHDT and CDR2 is YNNKEL (reference sequence). As DNA, the CDR3 is TGTGCCAGCAGCATGGAATCCGGGACAGGGGCTGAAAAACTGTTTTTT. Encoded protein: CASSMESGTGAEKLFF.

The chain uses TRBV9 and TRBJ2-2, with D maybe TRBD1 (5 bases). Germline V gene sequence: CDR1 SGDLS, CDR2 YYNGEE. This CDR3 contains 15 residues. Trimming left V 0 bases short and J 4 bases short, with 10 bases between. The CDR3 protein is CASSVGGHLTGELFF. The CDR3 DNA reads TGTGCCAGCAGCGTAGGAGGACACCTCACCGGGGAGCTGTTTTTT.

The sample holds one count of this clone. This chain joins TRBV30 and TRBJ1-1, with 9 bases lining up with TRBD1. Germline values: CDR1 GTSNPN, CDR2 SVGIG (reference sequence). V lost 5 bases to trimming and J lost 1 base; unmatched junction nucleotides: 2. This CDR3 is built from 13 residues. Written as DNA, the CDR3 is TGTGCCTGGGTGGGACAGGGGAACACTGAAGCTTTCTTT. Protein sequence: CAWVGQGNTEAFF.

This clone appeared once. The chain has TRBV18 and TRBJ2-3; no clear D. The CDR3 sequence is 13 residues long. Germline CDR1 is KGHSH and CDR2 is LQKENI. With 0 bases removed from V and 4 bases from J, the gap between germline ends came to 5 bases. In DNA form, the CDR3 reads TGTGCCAGCTCACCACCGATGCCAGATACGCAGTATTTT. This codes for CASSPPMPDTQYF.

The chain combines TRBV29-1 with TRBJ1-1, with 7 bases fitting TRBD1. The V gene end was trimmed by 7 bases and the J gene end by 1 base; junction bases not matched to a gene: 9. The germline V gene encodes CDR1 SQVTM and CDR2 ANQGSEA. The CDR3 is 14 residues long. CDR3 loop: CSASTGTENTEAFF. The CDR3, as DNA: TGCAGCGCAAGTACCGGGACAGAGAACACTGAAGCTTTCTTT.

The chain employs TRBV19 and TRBJ1-1; D is ambiguous. The CDR3 is made up of 14 amino acids. The V gene's germline CDR1 is LNHDA and CDR2 SQIVND (reference sequence). V lost 1 base to trimming and J lost 1 base, with 7 bases between them. This CDR3 is CASSIGLTNTEAFF. CDR3 nucleotide sequence: TGTGCCAGTAGTATAGGGTTGACGAACACTGAAGCTTTCTTT.

The V and J genes are TRBV19 and TRBJ1-5; D uncertain. The CDR3 is 13 residues long. Trimming stripped 4 bases from V and 6 bases from J, with 10 bases between. The V gene's germline CDR1 is LNHDA and CDR2 SQIVND (reference sequence). The CDR3 protein is CASSTWASQPQHF. The CDR3 DNA reads as TGTGCCAGTAGTACGTGGGCCAGTCAGCCCCAGCATTTT.

The chain is built from TRBV5-1 and TRBJ2-7; D call uncertain. CDR1 is SGHRS, CDR2 YFSETQ, per germline. V was clipped by 6 bases and J by 2 bases, with 15 bases between them. The CDR3 spans 14 residues. CDR3 DNA sequence: TGCGCCAGCACGGTCTCCCCAACAACCTACGAGCAGTACTTC. As protein: CASTVSPTTYEQYF.

The CDR3 region is CAIRVETYNEQFF. The CDR3, as DNA: TGTGCCATCAGGGTCGAGACTTACAATGAGCAGTTCTTC. The chain joins TRBV10-3 to TRBJ2-1; D remains unclear. CDR3 length: 13 amino acids. V lost 6 bases and J 4 bases, leaving 10 bases between the germline ends. Per germline, CDR1 ENHRY and CDR2 SYGVKD.

This clone was detected only once. The chain combines TRBV25-1 with TRBJ1-6; perhaps TRBD1 as D (5 bases). V was cut by 7 bases and J by 3 bases, with 10 bases left in between. Germline CDR1 reads MGHDK; CDR2 reads SYGVNS. The CDR3 runs 14 residues. The CDR3 coding sequence is TGTGCCAGCAATAGGGGACTCTATAATTCACCCCTCCACTTT. Its protein product is CASNRGLYNSPLHF.

This chain connects TRBV4-3 to TRBJ1-4, with D perhaps matching TRBD1 (5 bases). V lost 0 bases to trimming and J lost 6 bases, with 14 bases between them. Germline CDR1 LGHNA, CDR2 YSLEER. This CDR3 is built from 16 residues. CDR3 amino acids: CASSQDPRDSDEKLFF. The CDR3 DNA follows: TGCGCCAGCAGCCAAGATCCCAGGGATAGTGATGAAAAACTGTTTTTT.

The gene calls are TRBV28 and TRBJ1-4; D is possibly TRBD1 (6 bases). Germline V gene sequence: CDR1 MDHEN, CDR2 SYDVKM. Trimming took 5 bases from V and 14 from J, leaving 15 bases between them. This CDR3 contains 12 residues. The CDR3 reads CASSPPLTGLFF. DNA of the CDR3: TGTGCCAGCAGTCCTCCGCTAACAGGGCTGTTTTTT.

The CDR3 loop reads CASSQRQVSGNTIYF. The CDR3 DNA is TGTGCCAGCAGCCAGCGACAGGTCTCTGGAAACACCATATATTTT. The chain links TRBV3-1 (or the pseudogene TRBV3-2) to TRBJ1-3; TRBD1 is a possible D gene (6 bases). With 3 bases removed from V and 0 bases from J, the gap between germline ends came to 9 bases. CDR3 size: 15 residues. Germline V lookup: CDR1 LGHDT, CDR2 YNNKEL (reference sequence).

V usage is TRBV2 and J usage is TRBJ2-7; TRBD1 might be the D (6 bases). V lost 7 bases and J 1 base, leaving 14 bases between the germline ends. The V gene's germline CDR1 is SNHLY and CDR2 FYNNEI. The CDR3 is 14 residues long. This CDR3 reads CASIRGGESYEQYV. For the CDR3, the DNA is TGTGCCAGCATTCGTGGGGGCGAGTCCTACGAGCAGTACGTC.

V and J are TRBV19 and TRBJ1-4, with 8 bases that match TRBD1. The CDR3 runs 15 residues. Losses at the gene ends were 2 bases for V and 1 base for J; bases not matched to a gene: 0. Germline V gene data show CDR1 as LNHDA and CDR2 as SQIVND (reference sequence). The CDR3 region is CASSITGGTNEKLFF. Written as DNA, the CDR3 is TGTGCCAGTAGTATAACAGGGGGAACTAATGAAAAACTGTTTTTT.

The rearrangement joins TRBV5-4 to TRBJ1-3; D remains ambiguous. CDR1 and CDR2 from the germline V gene are SGHNT and YYREEE (reference sequence). CDR3 length: 15 residues. Trimming left V 4 bases short and J 3 bases short, with 14 bases between. The chain's CDR3 is CASSQKQPVGNTIYF. Here the CDR3 DNA reads TGTGCCAGCAGCCAGAAACAACCGGTTGGAAACACCATATATTTT.

The chain combines TRBV9 with TRBJ2-2; 7 bases are a match to TRBD1. Germline V lookup: CDR1 SGDLS, CDR2 YYNGEE. V gave up 3 bases and J gave up 2 bases; unmatched junction bases: 7. The CDR3 has 16 residues. CDR3 bases: TGTGCCAGCAGCGCGTTAGGGACAGCCAACACCGGGGAGCTGTTTTTT. Protein product: CASSALGTANTGELFF.

The chain employs TRBV7-8 and TRBJ1-6; weak D call: TRBD1 (6 bases). The V end lost 5 bases, the J end lost 5 bases, and 13 bases lay between the germline ends. The CDR3 is 15 amino acids. Germline CDR1 SGHVS, CDR2 FQNEAQ. CDR3 protein: CASSEQGQNNSPLHF. The CDR3 coding sequence is TGTGCCAGCAGCGAACAAGGACAGAATAATTCACCCCTCCACTTT.